This TCR beta chain came from a study of T cell responses to AZD1222 COVID-19 vaccine. Study findings and constraints: With dominance at 160-218 and 743-854, vaccine-associated CD4 TCRs spanned spike. When two AZD1222 doses had been given, Spike-specific TCR breadth and depth rose.

The CDR3 has 15 amino acids. The V segment lost 5 bases and the J segment 0 bases; nucleotides outside the gene matches: 4. In germline, CDR1 is SGHTA, CDR2 FQGNSA. Of note for this clone: Its target is unknown.

The protocol was immunoSEQ multiplex PCR, while the TCRdb copy is restricted to in-frame clones and leaves out a portion. The table shows under 100,000 clones, with roughly 88% occurring only once. Sequenced here: peripheral blood, sampled on day 0 of AZD1222 vaccination. This clonotype originated in an adult in good health. The rearrangement links TRBV7-2 to TRBJ2-5, with 9 positions matching TRBD2. DNA of the CDR3: TGTGCCAGCAGCCGGAGCGGGGGGAACCAAGAGACCCAGTACTTC. Its translation: CASSRSGGNQETQYF.